This TCR beta chain was captured in a study of CD8 T cells in ankylosing spondylitis. V lost 0 bases to trimming and J lost 2 bases; unmatched junction nucleotides: 0. The length of the CDR3 is 15 residues. Germline assignment: CDR1 KGHSH and CDR2 LQKENI. General study points: A TCR beta motif of fewer than ten highly homologous variants seemed to mark ankylosing spondylitis blood.

A single record per CDR3 protein comes from TCRdb applying MiXCR to the 5' RACE reads. This table has around 300,000 distinct CDR3 sequences, roughly 10% appearing once. This clonotype was seen repeatedly, ten times or more. Its target is unknown. The origin of this receptor is a female donor with ankylosing spondylitis or in good health (not recorded which). The sample comprised blood, either unsorted or a sorted T cell fraction (not recorded which). J is TRBJ2-1 and V is TRBV18, with TRBD2 identical over 8 bases. CDR3 DNA: TGTGCCAGCTCACCACCGGGACTAGCCTACAATGAGCAGTTCTTC. Amino acid sequence: CASSPPGLAYNEQFF.